Following are 5 T cell receptor beta chains from one sample sequenced in a study of blood T cell repertoires in COVID-19. The data were produced by immunoSEQ multiplex PCR, yet TCRdb's version contains in-frame clones alone and is incomplete. The sample carries around 230,000 clones, 80% to 90% recorded once. Specimen: peripheral blood. These TCRs come from a woman aged 35 to 49 with active or convalescent COVID-19.

The chain recombines TRBV27 with TRBJ2-7; 7 bases match TRBD1. Germline V gives CDR1 MNHEY, CDR2 SMNVEV (reference sequence). V gave up 5 bases and J gave up 2 bases; unmatched junction bases: 9. The CDR3 is made up of 15 amino acids. The CDR3 here is CASSIYHGTAYEQYF. CDR3 nucleotide sequence: TGTGCCAGCAGTATCTATCATGGGACAGCCTACGAGCAGTACTTC.

The CDR3 loop reads CASSQGGEQFF. The CDR3, as DNA: TGTGCCAGCAGTCAGGGAGGGGAGCAGTTCTTC. The chain links TRBV3-1 (or the pseudogene TRBV3-2) to TRBJ2-1, with 7 bases aligning to TRBD2. Trimming at V came to 6 bases and at J to 10 bases, leaving 3 bases not matched to a gene. This CDR3 region has 11 residues. Looked up from germline, CDR1 is LGHDT and CDR2 is YNNKEL (reference sequence).

This chain connects TRBV29-1 to TRBJ1-1, with D uncertain. The germline V gene encodes CDR1 SQVTM and CDR2 ANQGSEA. The CDR3 spans 12 residues. V was trimmed by 7 bases and J by 0 bases, leaving 9 bases between them. The CDR3 region has the DNA TGCAGCGCTGATTTCTTGAACACTGAAGCTTTCTTT. Residues: CSADFLNTEAFF.

This chain joins TRBV7-9 and TRBJ1-2; D not resolved. In germline, CDR1 is SEHNR, CDR2 FQNEAQ (reference sequence). The CDR3 is 14 amino acids. V gave up 2 bases and J gave up 4 bases, with 11 bases separating them. CDR3 in amino acids: CASSLSYSPYGYTF. CDR3 bases: TGTGCCAGCAGCTTAAGTTACAGCCCCTATGGCTACACCTTC.

The chain recombines TRBV7-6 with TRBJ1-2, with a weak D call TRBD1 (6 bases). This CDR3 is 15 amino acids long. Trimming shortened V by 4 bases and J by 2 bases, and 14 bases separated the two germline ends. Germline lookup yields CDR1 SGHVS and CDR2 FNYEAQ. The CDR3 here is CASSYGQLTNYGYTF. CDR3 DNA sequence: TGTGCCAGCAGCTATGGACAGCTTACGAACTATGGCTACACCTTC. Complete variable domain (other parts from reference TRBV7-6 and TRBJ1-2): GAGVSQSPRYKVTKRGQDVALRCDPISGHVSLYWYRQALGQGPEFLTYFNYEAQQDKSGLPNDRFSAERPEGSISTLTIQRTEQRDSAMYRCASSYGQLTNYGYTFGSGTRLTVV.